One and the same sample provided the 17 T cell receptor beta chains below, sequenced in a study of regulatory T cells in long-lasting Graves disease. The time point here: newly diagnosed GD, antithyroid drugs for less than 3 months. Researchers made the TCR library from RNA that was extracted from PBMCs. Building the TCR beta libraries relied on iRepertoire HTBI primers, and CDR3 regions underwent Arm-PCR. TCRdb reanalysed the multiplex PCR reads using MiXCR and keeps one entry per CDR3 protein. The table has about 540,000 distinct CDR3 sequences, about 14% seen once. These data are also associated with another study on T cells in Graves' hyperthyroidism and ophthalmopathy.

Material: peripheral blood mononuclear cells (PBMCs), obtained at new diagnosis, from a patient treated with antithyroid drugs. The receptor set was obtained from a man aged 25-45 years with Graves disease.

This clonotype appeared many times. The chain combines TRBV11-2 with TRBJ1-5; no clear D gene. Looked up from germline, CDR1 is SGHAT and CDR2 is FQNNGV. This CDR3 spans 14 amino acids. V lost 5 bases to trimming and J lost 6 bases, with 14 bases between them. The CDR3 protein is CASSPAAVFQPQHF. The CDR3 DNA reads as TGTGCCAGCAGCCCAGCGGCGGTATTTCAGCCCCAGCATTTT.

Only a few counts were recorded for this clonotype. The chain joins TRBV6-1 to TRBJ2-7; 9 bases are a match to TRBD2. The CDR3 sequence is 18 residues long. Germline V CDR1 and CDR2: MNHNS, SASEGT. V was clipped by 2 bases and J by 9 bases; unmatched bases: 20. The CDR3: CASSEMAAMHYSGRGQYF. The CDR3 region has the DNA TGTGCCAGCAGTGAAATGGCCGCCATGCACTATAGCGGGAGAGGGCAGTACTTC.

The rearrangement uses TRBV7-2 and TRBJ2-5, with TRBD1 matching over 10 bases. CDR3 length equals 16 residues. Germline V CDR1 and CDR2: SGHTA, FQGNSA. V shed 3 bases, J shed 5 bases, and the junction held 9 bases outside the gene matches. The CDR3, as DNA: TGTGCCAGCAGCTTTAGATGGACAGGGGGGAAGGAGACCCAGTACTTC. Amino acid sequence: CASSFRWTGGKETQYF.

This clonotype showed up many times. The V gene is TRBV12-3 or TRBV12-4, the J gene TRBJ2-4, with D unresolved. The germline V and J ends were trimmed by 7 bases and 3 bases, with 13 bases remaining between them. This CDR3 comprises 14 residues. The CDR3 region has the DNA TGTGCCAGCACCTTTTCAGATTTCAAAAACATTCAGTACTTC. This gives the protein CASTFSDFKNIQYF.

This clonotype has just a few counts. The gene calls are TRBV6-2 or TRBV6-3 and TRBJ2-7; D possibly uses TRBD1 or TRBD2 (5 bases each). V was trimmed by 2 bases and J by 2 bases, leaving 13 bases between them. Germline values: CDR1 MNHEY, CDR2 SVGEGT. The CDR3 extends over 15 amino acids. In nucleotides, the CDR3 is TGTGCCAGCAGTTACAGCCCGGGGACCGCCTACGAGCAGTACTTC. Protein product: CASSYSPGTAYEQYF.

This clonotype was picked up many times. CDR3 protein: CSARSGGLDTGELFF. For the CDR3, the DNA is TGCAGTGCTAGGTCAGGGGGCCTCGACACCGGGGAGCTGTTTTTT. This rearrangement joins TRBV20-1 to TRBJ2-2, with 8 bases lining up with TRBD1. Germline V gene lookup returns CDR1 DFQATT and CDR2 SNEGSKA (reference sequence). V dropped 3 bases and J dropped 3; count of bases not matched to a gene: 6. The CDR3 spans 15 residues.

Of note for this clonotype: The junction does not match germline at one end; this may be a read error. The rearrangement joins TRBV14 to TRBJ2-3; the D is unclear. Germline assignment: CDR1 SGHDN and CDR2 FVKESK. The CDR3 extends over 15 amino acids. CDR3 region: CAISQVPPLPDTQYF. Written as DNA, the CDR3 is TGTGCCATCAGCCAAGTACCCCCCCTGCCAGATACGCAGTATTTT. Complete variable domain (other parts from reference TRBV14 and TRBJ2-3): EAGVTQFPSHSVIEKGQTVTLRCDPISGHDNLYWYRRVMGKEIKFLLHFVKESKQDESGMPNNRFLAERTGGTYSTLKVQPAELEDSGVYFCAISQVPPLPDTQYFGPGTRLTVL.

The sample holds many counts of this clonotype. The rearrangement uses TRBV2 and TRBJ2-3; 13 bases match TRBD2. After removal of 7 bases from V and 4 bases from J, the junction contained 5 bases not matched to a gene. Germline assignment: CDR1 SNHLY and CDR2 FYNNEI. The CDR3 is 15 amino acids. CDR3 in DNA: TGTGCCAGCAAACTAGCGGGAGGGTGGGCAGATACGCAGTATTTT. Residues: CASKLAGGWADTQYF.

This clonotype came up a few times. Possible read error: a much larger clone is one base away. The chain carries TRBV12-3 or TRBV12-4 and TRBJ2-1; no firm D call. The J call may not be correct, given that the DNA end is closer to TRBJ2-5. The CDR3 totals 13 residues. Here the CDR3 reads CVSSPASRETQYF. The CDR3 nucleotides read TGTGTCAGCAGCCCCGCCTCGAGAGAGACCCAGTACTTC.

The gene calls are TRBV15 and TRBJ2-1; D is possibly TRBD1 (6 bases). CDR3 length: 15 amino acids. The V gene lost 5 bases and the J gene lost 7 bases, with 18 bases spanning the gap. The germline gives CDR1 LNHNV, CDR2 YYDKDF (reference sequence). The CDR3 spells CATSGTRQDPNEQFF. As DNA, the CDR3 is TGTGCCACCAGCGGGACAAGACAAGATCCGAATGAGCAGTTCTTC.

This clonotype was seen many times. The chain has TRBV29-1 and TRBJ2-7; 8 bases align to TRBD2. CDR3 size: 13 residues. Trimming at V came to 7 bases and at J to 5 bases, leaving 10 bases not matched to a gene. Germline V lookup: CDR1 SQVTM, CDR2 ANQGSEA. CDR3 sequence: CSAGTSRPNEQYF. The CDR3, as DNA: TGCAGCGCCGGGACTAGTCGTCCTAACGAGCAGTACTTC.

The gene calls are TRBV10-3 and TRBJ1-4, with TRBD1 matching 9 bases. Looked up from germline, CDR1 is ENHRY and CDR2 is SYGVKD. The CDR3 is 14 amino acids. V lost 6 bases to trimming and J lost 5 bases; unmatched junction nucleotides: 4. CDR3 DNA: TGTGCCATCAGCGGGACAGGGAAGAATGAAAAACTGTTTTTT. The encoded protein is CAISGTGKNEKLFF.

This clonotype came up many times. The chain joins TRBV12-5 to TRBJ2-7; TRBD1 aligns across 7 bases. CDR3 length: 16 amino acids. Trimming took 0 bases from V and 1 from J; bases not matched to a gene: 6. CDR1 LGHNT and CDR2 FRNRAP come from the germline V gene. The DNA of the CDR3 is TGTGCTAGTGGTTTGGTACTTACAGGGGCATCCTACGAGCAGTACTTC. Its protein product is CASGLVLTGASYEQYF.

This clonotype occurred a few times. The CDR3 region has the DNA TGTGCCTGGAGTACATCGCCTTATTCAAAGTCTAAAAACATTCAGTACTTC. Amino acids: CAWSTSPYSKSKNIQYF. V and J are TRBV30 and TRBJ2-4, with no clear D. Trimming removed 2 bases from V and 4 bases from J, with 21 bases in between. The CDR3 loop spans 17 amino acids. CDR1 and CDR2 from the germline V gene are GTSNPN and SVGIG (reference sequence).

This clonotype was detected only once. The chain is built from TRBV12-5 and TRBJ2-7, with a tentative D call TRBD1 (6 bases). The CDR3 covers 12 residues. Between the trimmed V and J ends, which lost 6 bases and 7 bases, there was a span of 13 bases. Germline assignment: CDR1 LGHNT and CDR2 FRNRAP. The CDR3 spells CASGAGVGEQYF. CDR3 nucleotide sequence: TGTGCTAGTGGCGCAGGGGTGGGGGAGCAGTACTTC.

This clonotype showed up many times. This rearrangement joins TRBV20-1 to TRBJ2-1; possibly TRBD1 for D (5 bases). Germline V gene sequence: CDR1 DFQATT, CDR2 SNEGSKA (reference sequence). The germline V and J ends were trimmed by 2 bases and 11 bases, with 7 bases remaining between them. The CDR3 covers 10 residues. CDR3 DNA: TGCAGTGCTAGAAGGACAAAGCAGTTCTTC. Its protein product is CSARRTKQFF.

Ten or more counts support this clonotype. J is TRBJ2-1 and V is TRBV30; the match to TRBD2 covers 7 bases. V shed 8 bases and J 5 bases; nucleotides not matched to a gene: 9. CDR3 length equals 13 residues. CDR1 and CDR2 from the germline V gene are GTSNPN and SVGIG (reference sequence). This CDR3 reads CARSGISNNEQFF. The CDR3 bases are TGTGCCAGAAGCGGGATTAGTAACAATGAGCAGTTCTTC. Complete variable domain (other parts from reference TRBV30 and TRBJ2-1): SQTIHQWPATLVQPVGSPLSLECTVEGTSNPNLYWYRQAAGRGLQLLFYSVGIGQISSEVPQNLSASRPQDRQFILSSKKLLLSDSGFYLCARSGISNNEQFFGPGTRLTVL.